This T cell receptor (beta chain) was recorded in a study of identical twins. This clonotype has just a few counts. Its antigen is still unknown. Germline CDR1 is MDHEN and CDR2 is SYDVKM. This CDR3 has 13 residues. Trimming removed 1 base at V and 5 bases at J, with 7 bases between. A single record per CDR3 protein comes from TCRdb applying MiXCR to the 5' RACE reads. In the table there are about 700,000 distinct CDR3 sequences, 5.5% to 7.5% of which are singletons. Overall study results and limits: Out-of-frame alpha sequences shared between twins exhibited an excess of low generation probability. Potential partial confounding of zero-insertion analyses by invariant MAIT and iNKT cells was noted. The models systematically underestimated how much out-of-frame TCR alpha was shared in monozygotic twins.

The genes are TRBV28 and TRBJ2-3, with TRBD2 as a possible D gene (5 bases). The sequence derives from a man between 18 and 29 years old in good health. Sequencing was done on a sample of naive T cells sorted from blood. CDR3 sequence (DNA): TGTGCCAGCAGTTTATACGCGGGAGATACGCAGTATTTT. This sequence encodes CASSLYAGDTQYF.